The entry that follows covers one TCR beta chain sequence. This specimen comes from a study of blood T cell repertoires in COVID-19. At the level of the study: From the United States, Italy and Spain came samples of acute and convalescent COVID-19.

Germline V gene lookup returns CDR1 SQVTM and CDR2 ANQGSEA. V trimming: 0 bases; J trimming: 4 bases; junction bases outside the gene matches: 7. The CDR3 covers 15 residues. Clones were read by immunoSEQ multiplex PCR, and TCRdb kept only the in-frame ones, dropping some. Of over 120,000 clones in the sample, about 76% were seen once. The rearrangement joins TRBV29-1 to TRBJ2-7, with TRBD1 matching over 9 bases. The sequence was obtained from a human donor in a cohort sampled during active COVID-19. Sequences were obtained from peripheral blood. CDR3 nucleotides: TGCAGCGTTGAAGATTGGGGGACAGGGAAATACGAGCAGTACTTC. This gives the protein CSVEDWGTGKYEQYF.